This is a list of T cell receptor beta chains from one sample in a study of T-cell memory formation after mild COVID-19. Using its own MiXCR run on the 5' RACE reads, TCRdb lists one record per CDR3 protein. Of 350,000 to 500,000 distinct CDR3 sequences listed, 20% to 30% are singletons. What was sequenced was PBMCs or a T cell subset sorted from them (not recorded which). These receptors came from an adult woman who had mild COVID-19 (a few samples of this study predate the infection). Cell type and time point are not known. Each CDR3 is given with its conserved first and last residue. The order of the fields is CDR3 protein, CDR3 DNA, J gene, D gene, V gene, clone size. A D gene is named only where the DNA matches it firmly. Some rows have no size entry. The others give once, few or many, or a class for an expanded clone.

CDR3 protein: CASSQAYPGYTF
CDR3 DNA: TGTGCCAGCAGCCAAGCATACCCTGGCTACACCTTC
J gene: TRBJ1-2
D gene: -
V gene: TRBV6-1
clone size: -

CDR3 protein: CASSTDRGRFGYTF
CDR3 DNA: TGTGCCAGCAGTACCGACAGGGGAAGGTTTGGCTACACCTTC
J gene: TRBJ1-2
D gene: TRBD1
V gene: TRBV6-5
clone size: -

CDR3 protein: CASSQVGGQGAREQYF
CDR3 DNA: TGTGCCAGCAGCCAAGTAGGGGGACAGGGAGCAAGGGAGCAGTACTTC
J gene: TRBJ2-7
D gene: TRBD1
V gene: TRBV3-1
clone size: -

CDR3 protein: CASSVPPTDLYYEQYF
CDR3 DNA: TGTGCCAGCTCGGTCCCCCCGACTGACCTTTACTACGAGCAGTACTTC
J gene: TRBJ2-7
D gene: -
V gene: TRBV18
clone size: -

CDR3 protein: CASSPYEETQYF
CDR3 DNA: TGTGCCAGCTCACCATACGAAGAGACCCAGTACTTC
J gene: TRBJ2-5
D gene: -
V gene: TRBV18
clone size: few

CDR3 protein: CASSLEIGYEQYF
CDR3 DNA: TGTGCCAGCAGTTTAGAGATCGGCTACGAGCAGTACTTC
J gene: TRBJ2-7
D gene: -
V gene: TRBV27
clone size: -

CDR3 protein: CATSSPSGGNEQFF
CDR3 DNA: TGTGCCACCAGCAGTCCCTCGGGGGGCAATGAGCAGTTCTTC
J gene: TRBJ2-1
D gene: TRBD2
V gene: TRBV15
clone size: -

CDR3 protein: CASSSTSGKDGYTF
CDR3 DNA: TGTGCCAGCAGCTCCACCTCGGGGAAGGATGGCTACACCTTC
J gene: TRBJ1-2
D gene: -
V gene: TRBV11-2
clone size: -

CDR3 protein: CASSLDGDRQGDANVLTF
CDR3 DNA: TGTGCCAGCAGCTTAGATGGAGATAGACAGGGCGATGCCAACGTCCTGACTTTC
J gene: TRBJ2-6
D gene: TRBD1
V gene: TRBV7-8
clone size: -

CDR3 protein: CASSTRPAITGELFF
CDR3 DNA: TGTGCCAGCTCCACCCGTCCAGCTATCACCGGGGAGCTGTTTTTT
J gene: TRBJ2-2
D gene: -
V gene: TRBV18
clone size: -

CDR3 protein: CASGGLTYNEQFF
CDR3 DNA: TGTGCCAGCGGGGGACTTACGTACAATGAGCAGTTCTTC
J gene: TRBJ2-1
D gene: -
V gene: TRBV11-2
clone size: many

CDR3 protein: CASSQPTRSSYNEQFF
CDR3 DNA: TGCGCCAGCAGCCAACCGACACGTAGCTCCTACAATGAGCAGTTCTTC
J gene: TRBJ2-1
D gene: -
V gene: TRBV4-1
clone size: -

CDR3 protein: CASRRAGSRNEQFF
CDR3 DNA: TGTGCCAGCAGGAGGGCAGGGTCGAGGAATGAGCAGTTCTTC
J gene: TRBJ2-1
D gene: -
V gene: TRBV9
clone size: few

CDR3 protein: CASSFRTSGRQNEQYF
CDR3 DNA: TGTGCCAGCAGCTTCAGGACTAGCGGGAGACAGAACGAGCAGTACTTC
J gene: TRBJ2-7
D gene: TRBD2
V gene: TRBV5-6
clone size: few

CDR3 protein: CASTIVGQGPIDGYTF
CDR3 DNA: TGTGCCAGCACTATAGTCGGACAGGGGCCTATCGATGGCTACACCTTC
J gene: TRBJ1-2
D gene: TRBD1
V gene: TRBV6-2/TRBV6-3
clone size: -

CDR3 protein: CASSPGLAGDYEQYF
CDR3 DNA: TGCGCCAGCAGCCCCGGACTAGCGGGTGACTACGAGCAGTACTTC
J gene: TRBJ2-7
D gene: TRBD2
V gene: TRBV5-1
clone size: -

CDR3 protein: CASSPELGTGGIETQYF
CDR3 DNA: TGCGCCAGCAGCCCCGAACTCGGGACAGGGGGTATAGAGACCCAGTACTTC
J gene: TRBJ2-5
D gene: TRBD1
V gene: TRBV5-1
clone size: -

CDR3 protein: CASSVGGGSLNIQYF
CDR3 DNA: TGTGCCAGCAGCGTAGGGGGCGGGAGTTTGAACATTCAGTACTTC
J gene: TRBJ2-4
D gene: TRBD2
V gene: TRBV9
clone size: few

CDR3 protein: CASSRGAYGYTF
CDR3 DNA: TGCGCCAGCAGCCGGGGGGCCTATGGCTACACCTTC
J gene: TRBJ1-2
D gene: -
V gene: TRBV4-1
clone size: -

CDR3 protein: CASSLSGGANEQFF
CDR3 DNA: TGTGCCAGCAGCTTATCGGGGGGGGCGAATGAGCAGTTCTTC
J gene: TRBJ2-1
D gene: TRBD2
V gene: TRBV7-9
clone size: few

CDR3 protein: CASSERGGEGRPLRELFF
CDR3 DNA: TGTGCCAGCAGCGAGCGAGGGGGAGAGGGACGGCCACTTCGGGAGCTGTTTTTT
J gene: TRBJ2-2
D gene: -
V gene: TRBV9
clone size: -